These 6 T cell receptor beta chains share one sample of origin, sequenced in a study of a mutant IDH1 vaccine in newly diagnosed glioma. Time point of the sample: week 11, during vaccination. The content of each vaccine dose was 300 ug of mutant IDH1 20-mer peptide, and topical imiquimod accompanied it. Profiled with immunoSEQ multiplex PCR; TCRdb holds only in-frame clones, not every one. Of 110,000 or so clones detected, about nine tenths appear once; the ten largest clones hold roughly 0.65%. These TCRs' antigens remain unknown. Sequencing was performed on PBMCs, taken from a glioma patient whose treatment included an IDH1 peptide vaccine. The receptor source for this set is a woman aged 50 to 60 with glioma.

This chain links TRBV5-1 with TRBJ2-5; TRBD1 matches 12 bases. The closer fit of TRBJ2-7 to the DNA end suggests the J call may be wrong. CDR1 and CDR2 from the germline V gene are SGHRS and YFSETQ. The CDR3 is 17 amino acids. The CDR3 DNA reads as TGCGCCAGCAGCACCCTGGGACAGGGGGCAGAGGGTAACGAGCAGTACTTC. Amino acids: CASSTLGQGAEGNEQYF.

This clone was counted between two and nine times. The V and J genes are TRBV29-1 and TRBJ1-1; D uncertain. The CDR3 runs to 13 residues. Trimming shortened V by 4 bases and J by 3 bases, and 12 bases separated the two germline ends. The germline CDR1 and CDR2 sequences are SQVTM and ANQGSEA. This CDR3 is CSVAVRMDTEAFF. The CDR3 bases are TGCAGCGTTGCAGTCAGGATGGACACTGAAGCTTTCTTT.

This clone was picked up one time. V gene TRBV7-9 combines with J gene TRBJ2-1; TRBD2 agrees at 9 bases. This CDR3 is built from 16 residues. V shed 4 bases and J 0 bases; nucleotides not matched to a gene: 4. Germline CDR1 is SEHNR and CDR2 is FQNEAQ (reference sequence). The CDR3 sequence: CASSSNSGSSYNEQFF. The CDR3 nucleotides are TGTGCCAGCAGCTCAAATAGCGGGAGCTCCTACAATGAGCAGTTCTTC.

This chain joins TRBV28 and TRBJ2-7; D gene ambiguous. The CDR3 has 11 residues. CDR1 is MDHEN, CDR2 SYDVKM, per germline. Trimming took 2 bases from V and 3 from J, leaving 2 bases between them. CDR3 in amino acids: CASSLLYEQYF. The CDR3 coding sequence is TGTGCCAGCAGTTTACTCTACGAGCAGTACTTC.

The chain uses TRBV5-1 and TRBJ1-4, with D possibly being TRBD1 (5 bases). This CDR3 is 14 amino acids long. The V end was cut by 1 base, the J end by 3 bases, with 7 bases between. Germline V gene sequence: CDR1 SGHRS, CDR2 YFSETQ. The CDR3 sequence is CASSLTGSNEKLFF. DNA of the CDR3: TGCGCCAGCAGCTTGACAGGTTCTAATGAAAAACTGTTTTTT.

The chain carries TRBV11-3 and TRBJ2-1, with 7 nucleotides matching TRBD1. The V segment lost 0 bases and the J segment 7 bases; nucleotides outside the gene matches: 9. Germline V gene data show CDR1 as SGHNT and CDR2 as YENEEA. The CDR3 extends over 16 amino acids. The CDR3 is CASSLEPAGGRNEQFF. CDR3 DNA: TGTGCCAGCAGCTTAGAGCCGGCAGGGGGTAGGAATGAGCAGTTCTTC.